This paragraph reports one T cell receptor (beta chain). Measured with immunoSEQ multiplex PCR; TCRdb has only the in-frame clones, and not every one. The sample shows about 250,000 clones, roughly 80% of them seen only once. This CDR3 has 16 residues. Trimming stripped 3 bases from V and 8 bases from J, with 23 bases between. Germline values: CDR1 SGDLS, CDR2 YYNGEE. This entry comes from a study of blood T cell repertoires in COVID-19. V gene TRBV9 combines with J gene TRBJ1-1; possible D gene TRBD1, 5 bases. The sequence was collected from a woman aged 40 to 50 who had been exposed to COVID-19. Sequencing was done on a sample of PBMCs or T cells enriched from blood (not recorded which). CDR3 sequence (DNA): TGTGCCAGCAGCGCAGCATTGGGGCACCAGGGTCGGGAAGCTTTCTTT. This encodes CASSAALGHQGREAFF.